This T cell receptor (beta chain) was documented in a study of blood T cell repertoires in COVID-19. Turning to the study itself: Acute-phase and convalescent COVID-19 samples originated in the United States, Italy and Spain. Sources were T cells, B-cell-depleted T cells, or PBMCs; the material itself was cDNA or gDNA.

The CDR3 spans 19 residues. Authors' processing steps: Researchers report that nucleated cell counts were estimated from reference gene primer amplification. Produced via immunoSEQ multiplex PCR; TCRdb's table is partial and in-frame only. V, J and clone size are those of that table, while D and trimming were read from the DNA. The sample holds around 140,000 clones, 80% seen once. The sequence came from a man in his 70s who had recovered from COVID-19. The sequenced material came from peripheral blood. The J gene is TRBJ2-2, the V gene TRBV21-1; the D call of TRBD2 is as the table states it, not checked on the DNA. TRBV21-1 is classified as a pseudogene. The CDR3 sequence is CASSKGWVLAGVPTGELFF. The CDR3 region has the DNA TGTGCCAGCAGCAAGGGGTGGGTGCTAGCGGGAGTCCCCACCGGGGAGCTGTTTTTT.